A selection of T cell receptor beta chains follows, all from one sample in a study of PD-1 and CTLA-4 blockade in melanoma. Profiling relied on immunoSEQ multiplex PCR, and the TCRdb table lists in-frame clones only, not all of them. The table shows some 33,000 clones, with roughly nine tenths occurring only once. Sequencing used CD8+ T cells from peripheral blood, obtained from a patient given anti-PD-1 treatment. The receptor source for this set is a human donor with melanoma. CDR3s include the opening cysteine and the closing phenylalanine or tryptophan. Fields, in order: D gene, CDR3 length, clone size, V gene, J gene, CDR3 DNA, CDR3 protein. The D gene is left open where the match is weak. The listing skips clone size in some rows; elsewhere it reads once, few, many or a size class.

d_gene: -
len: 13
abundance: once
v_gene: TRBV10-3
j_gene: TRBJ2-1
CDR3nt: TGTGCCATCAGTGAGACTGCCTACAATGAGCAGTTCTTC
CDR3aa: CAISETAYNEQFF

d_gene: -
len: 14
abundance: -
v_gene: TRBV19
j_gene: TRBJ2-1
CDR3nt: TGTGCCAGTAGCGAGGGGCCAACCTACAATGAGCAGTTCTTC
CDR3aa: CASSEGPTYNEQFF

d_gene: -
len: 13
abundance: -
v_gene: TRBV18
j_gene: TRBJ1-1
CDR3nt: TGTGCCAGCTCCCCGGTCGATCGGACTGAAGCTTTCTTT
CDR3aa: CASSPVDRTEAFF

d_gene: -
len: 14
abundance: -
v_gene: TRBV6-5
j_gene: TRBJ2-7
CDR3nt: TGTGCCAGCAGTTCTGGTCTGGTGACCTACGAGCAGTACTTC
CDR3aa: CASSSGLVTYEQYF

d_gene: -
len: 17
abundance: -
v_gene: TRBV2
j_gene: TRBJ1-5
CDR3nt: TGTGCCAGCAGCCCCCCTCGGGTGGCGGCCGATGATCAGCCCCAGCATTTT
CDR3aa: CASSPPRVAADDQPQHF

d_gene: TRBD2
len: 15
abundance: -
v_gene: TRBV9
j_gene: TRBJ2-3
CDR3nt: TGTGCCAGCAGCGTGGGTGCGGGGGACACAGATACGCAGTATTTT
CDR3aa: CASSVGAGDTDTQYF

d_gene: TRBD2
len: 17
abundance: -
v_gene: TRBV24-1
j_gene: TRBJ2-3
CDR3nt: TGTGCCACCAGTGATCCCGGGACTAGCGGGAGCACAGATACGCAGTATTTT
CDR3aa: CATSDPGTSGSTDTQYF

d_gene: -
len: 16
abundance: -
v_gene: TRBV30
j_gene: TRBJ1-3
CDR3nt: TGTGCCTGGAGGAGTCCCAAAAGGACAGTGCAGGACACCATATATTTT
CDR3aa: CAWRSPKRTVQDTIYF

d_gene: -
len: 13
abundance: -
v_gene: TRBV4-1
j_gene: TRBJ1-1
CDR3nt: TGCGCCAGCAGCCGCGACGTGGACACTGAAGCTTTCTTT
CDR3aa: CASSRDVDTEAFF

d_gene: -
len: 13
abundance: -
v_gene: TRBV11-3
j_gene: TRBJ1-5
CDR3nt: TGTGCCAGCAGCTTGGGATTCAATCAGCCCCAGCATTTT
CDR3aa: CASSLGFNQPQHF

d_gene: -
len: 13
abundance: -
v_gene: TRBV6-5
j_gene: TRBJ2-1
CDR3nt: TGTGCCAGCAGTTACCTCCCCGGCAATGAGCAGTTCTTC
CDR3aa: CASSYLPGNEQFF

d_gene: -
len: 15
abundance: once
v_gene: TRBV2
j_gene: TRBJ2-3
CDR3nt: TGTGCCAGCTCTGGTCGCGCTATAAGCACAGATACGCAGTATTTT
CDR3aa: CASSGRAISTDTQYF

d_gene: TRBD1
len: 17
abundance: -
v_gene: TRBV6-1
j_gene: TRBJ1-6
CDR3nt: TGTGCCAGCAGTGCCGGCCAGGGGGCTACGAATAATTCACCCCTCCACTTT
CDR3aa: CASSAGQGATNNSPLHF

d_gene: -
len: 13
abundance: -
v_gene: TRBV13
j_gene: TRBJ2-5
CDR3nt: TGTGCCAGCAGCCCCTCGCTCGAAGAGACCCAGTACTTC
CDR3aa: CASSPSLEETQYF

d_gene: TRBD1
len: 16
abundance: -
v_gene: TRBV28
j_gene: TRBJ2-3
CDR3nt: TGTGCCAGCACTTCTGACAGGGGTGCAGACGCAGATACGCAGTATTTT
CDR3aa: CASTSDRGADADTQYF

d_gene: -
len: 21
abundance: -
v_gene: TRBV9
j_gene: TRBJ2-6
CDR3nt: TGTGCCAGCAGCGTAGATTTGAAGACGGGACAACCGTTCTCTGGGGCCAACGTCCTGACTTTC
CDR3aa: CASSVDLKTGQPFSGANVLTF

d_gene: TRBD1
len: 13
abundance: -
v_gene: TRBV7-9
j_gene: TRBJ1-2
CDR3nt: TGTGCCAGCAGCCCCGGGACAGCCTATGGCTACACCTTC
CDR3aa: CASSPGTAYGYTF

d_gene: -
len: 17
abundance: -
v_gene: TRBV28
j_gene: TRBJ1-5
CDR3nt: TGTGCCAGCAGTTTACCGGGACCCACGCCAACGGGGCAGCCCCAGCATTTT
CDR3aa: CASSLPGPTPTGQPQHF

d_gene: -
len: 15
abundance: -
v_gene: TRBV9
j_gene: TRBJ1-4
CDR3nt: TGTGCCAGCAGCGCCCGGGGGGGTACGAAGGAAAAACTGTTTTTT
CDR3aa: CASSARGGTKEKLFF

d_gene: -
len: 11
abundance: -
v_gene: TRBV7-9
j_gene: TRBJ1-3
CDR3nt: TGTGCCAGCAGCCACGGAGGCACCATATATTTT
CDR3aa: CASSHGGTIYF

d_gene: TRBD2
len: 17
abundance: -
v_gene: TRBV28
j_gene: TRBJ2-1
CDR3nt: TGTGCCAGCAGCCCTGCCGGCGTCGGACTAGAAGGCAATGAGCAGTTCTTC
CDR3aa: CASSPAGVGLEGNEQFF

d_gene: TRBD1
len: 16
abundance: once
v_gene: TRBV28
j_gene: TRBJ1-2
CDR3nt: TGTGCCAGCAGTTTATCCCCGGGACAGGGGGATTATGGCTACACCTTC
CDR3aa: CASSLSPGQGDYGYTF

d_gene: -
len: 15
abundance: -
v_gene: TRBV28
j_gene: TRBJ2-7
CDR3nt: TGTGCCAGCAGCCCGGGTGAGGGCCCCTCCTACGAGCAGTACTTC
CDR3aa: CASSPGEGPSYEQYF

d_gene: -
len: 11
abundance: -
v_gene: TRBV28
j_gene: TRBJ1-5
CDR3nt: TGTGCCAGCAGTTTGGGGCAGCCCCAGCATTTT
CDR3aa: CASSLGQPQHF

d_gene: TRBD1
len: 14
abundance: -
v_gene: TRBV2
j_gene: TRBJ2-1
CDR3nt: TGTGCCAGCAGTGGGACAGGGGCTCACAATGAGCAGTTCTTC
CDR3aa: CASSGTGAHNEQFF

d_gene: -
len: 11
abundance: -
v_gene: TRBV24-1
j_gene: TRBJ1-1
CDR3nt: TGTGCCACCAGTGATTCCACTGAAGCTTTCTTT
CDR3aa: CATSDSTEAFF

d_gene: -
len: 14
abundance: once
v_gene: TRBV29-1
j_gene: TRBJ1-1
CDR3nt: TGCAGCGTTGGACCCCCCGGGGCGAACACTGAAGCTTTCTTT
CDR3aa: CSVGPPGANTEAFF

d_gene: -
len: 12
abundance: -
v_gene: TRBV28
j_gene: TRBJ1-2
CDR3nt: TGTGCCAGCACCAGAGGGGGTGGAGGCTACACCTTC
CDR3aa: CASTRGGGGYTF

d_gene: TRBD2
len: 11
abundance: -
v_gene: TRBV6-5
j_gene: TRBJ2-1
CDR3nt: TGTGCCAGCAGATTTAGCGGGGTGCAGTTCTTC
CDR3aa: CASRFSGVQFF

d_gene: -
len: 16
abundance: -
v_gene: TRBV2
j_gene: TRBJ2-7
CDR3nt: TGTGCCAGCAGTGAAGTAGGCAGGGGATTTACCTACGAGCAGTACTTC
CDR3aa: CASSEVGRGFTYEQYF

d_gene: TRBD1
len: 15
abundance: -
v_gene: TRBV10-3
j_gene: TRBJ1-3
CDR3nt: TGTGCCATCAGTGAGAGGGCAGGGGGCAGAAACACCATATATTTT
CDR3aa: CAISERAGGRNTIYF

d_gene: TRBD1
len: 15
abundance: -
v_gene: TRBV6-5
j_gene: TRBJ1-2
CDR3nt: TGTGCCAGCAGCCCCCTCAGGACAGGGGACTATGGCTACACCTTC
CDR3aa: CASSPLRTGDYGYTF

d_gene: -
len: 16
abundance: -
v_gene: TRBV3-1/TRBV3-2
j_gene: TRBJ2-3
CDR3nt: TGTGCCAGCAGCCAAGATTCGGGGATGGGCACAGATACGCAGTATTTT
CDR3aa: CASSQDSGMGTDTQYF

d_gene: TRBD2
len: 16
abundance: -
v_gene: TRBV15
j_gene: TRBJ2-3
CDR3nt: TGTGCCACCAGCGGTCGGGACGGGGGGTCCACAGATACGCAGTATTTT
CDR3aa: CATSGRDGGSTDTQYF

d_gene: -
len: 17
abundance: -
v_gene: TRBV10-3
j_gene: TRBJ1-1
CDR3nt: TGTGCCATCAGTGATCCTGGGACGGTGATTTTGAACACTGAAGCTTTCTTT
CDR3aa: CAISDPGTVILNTEAFF

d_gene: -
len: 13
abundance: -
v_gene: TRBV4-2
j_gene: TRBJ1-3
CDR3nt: TGTGCCAGCAGCCAAGACAGGGGAAACACCATATATTTT
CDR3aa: CASSQDRGNTIYF

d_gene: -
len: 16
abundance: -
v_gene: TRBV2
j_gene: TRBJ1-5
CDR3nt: TGTGCCAGCAGTGAAAAGGCCGGGGGAGTCGGTCAGCCCCAGCATTTT
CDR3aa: CASSEKAGGVGQPQHF

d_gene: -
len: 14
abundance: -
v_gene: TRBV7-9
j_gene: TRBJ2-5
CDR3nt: TGTGCCAGCAGCTTGCCGGGTCACCAAGAGACCCAGTACTTC
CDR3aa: CASSLPGHQETQYF

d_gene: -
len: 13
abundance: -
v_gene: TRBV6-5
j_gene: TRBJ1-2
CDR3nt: TGTGCCAGCAGCCCCACGGCGAACTATGGCTACACCTTC
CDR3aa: CASSPTANYGYTF

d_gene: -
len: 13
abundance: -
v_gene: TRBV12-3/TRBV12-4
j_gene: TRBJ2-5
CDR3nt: TGTGCCAGCAGTTTGACAATCGGAGAGACCCAGTACTTC
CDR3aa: CASSLTIGETQYF

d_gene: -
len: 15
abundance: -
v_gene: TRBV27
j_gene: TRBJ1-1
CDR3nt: TGTGCCAGCAGTTTCTTTTCAGGGTACATGACTGAAGCTTTCTTT
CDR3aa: CASSFFSGYMTEAFF

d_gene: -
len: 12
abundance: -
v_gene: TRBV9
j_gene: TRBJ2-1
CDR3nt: TGTGCCAGCGGCTTCGGGGCCAATGAGCAGTTCTTC
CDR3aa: CASGFGANEQFF

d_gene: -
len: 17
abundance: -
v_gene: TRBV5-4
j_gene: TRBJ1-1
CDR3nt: TGTGCCAGCAGCTCGGAAAGTACCCCCCAACAGGACACTGAAGCTTTCTTT
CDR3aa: CASSSESTPQQDTEAFF

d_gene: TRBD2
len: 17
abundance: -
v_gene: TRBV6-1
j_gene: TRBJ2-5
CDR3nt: TGTGCCAGCAGTGGCTTACTAGCGGGGGTTCTTCAAGAGACCCAGTACTTC
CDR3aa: CASSGLLAGVLQETQYF

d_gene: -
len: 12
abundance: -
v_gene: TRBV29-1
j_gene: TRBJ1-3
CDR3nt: TGCAGCGTTGAAGATCTTGGAAACACCATATATTTT
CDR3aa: CSVEDLGNTIYF

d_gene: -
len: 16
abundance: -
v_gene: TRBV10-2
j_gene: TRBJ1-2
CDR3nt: TGCGCCAGCATGAACGAGGGCCTGGGCGGGCGAGATGGCTACACCTTC
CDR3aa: CASMNEGLGGRDGYTF

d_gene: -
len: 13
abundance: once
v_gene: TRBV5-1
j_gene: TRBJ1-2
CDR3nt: TGCGCCAGCAGCTTCAGCAGGGCGGATGGCTACACCTTC
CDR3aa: CASSFSRADGYTF